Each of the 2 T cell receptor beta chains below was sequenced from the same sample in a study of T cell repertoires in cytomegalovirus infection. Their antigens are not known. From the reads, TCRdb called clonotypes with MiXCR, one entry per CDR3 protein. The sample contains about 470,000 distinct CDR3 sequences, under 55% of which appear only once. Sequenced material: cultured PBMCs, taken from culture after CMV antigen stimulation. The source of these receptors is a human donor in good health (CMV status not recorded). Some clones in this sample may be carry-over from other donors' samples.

The CDR3 loop is CASSDLAGLTGELFF. The DNA of the CDR3 is TGTGCCAGCAGCGACCTAGCGGGGCTCACCGGGGAGCTGTTTTTT. The chain recombines TRBV7-6 with TRBJ2-2; 9 nucleotides align to TRBD2. CDR1 is SGHVS, CDR2 FNYEAQ, per germline. CDR3 length: 15 residues. V lost 5 bases, J lost 4 bases, and 5 bases stayed unmatched.

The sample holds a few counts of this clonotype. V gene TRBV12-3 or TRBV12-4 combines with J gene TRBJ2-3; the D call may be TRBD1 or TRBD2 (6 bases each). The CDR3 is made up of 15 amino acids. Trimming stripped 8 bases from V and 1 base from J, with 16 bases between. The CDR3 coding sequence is TGTGCCAGCCACCCGAGGGGGGCCGGCACAGATACGCAGTATTTT. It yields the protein CASHPRGAGTDTQYF.